This TCR beta chain appears in the sequencing data of a study of Ad26.COV2.S vaccination and SARS-CoV-2 variants. Overall study results and limits: Spike-specific TCR breadth was greater in vaccine than placebo recipients.

Treatment of the sample: around 19 received Ad26.COV2.S at low or high dose, single or two shots; about 5 received placebo; per-sample allocation not given. Vaccine and placebo recipients were sampled on day 63 after the first injection. The protocol was immunoSEQ multiplex PCR, while the TCRdb copy is restricted to in-frame clones and leaves out a portion. This table holds about 260,000 clones, 87% found once. Details on this clone: No antigen is known for it.

Germline assignment: CDR1 LNHNV and CDR2 YYDKDF (reference sequence). V was clipped by 0 bases and J by 8 bases; unmatched bases: 4. CDR3 length: 16 residues. The rearrangement joins TRBV15 to TRBJ2-1; TRBD2 matches 13 bases. The sequence was obtained from a person aged 18-60 years who received the Ad26.COV2.S COVID-19 vaccine or a placebo. Specimen: peripheral blood, collected in a trial of Ad26.COV2.S vaccine versus placebo. The CDR3 reads CATSRDPGLAGDEQFF. DNA of the CDR3: TGTGCCACCAGCAGAGATCCCGGACTAGCGGGAGATGAGCAGTTCTTC.